The present entry profiles one TCR beta chain with its context. CD45RO-negative, CCR7-positively selected cells formed the naive CD8 fraction, excluding terminally differentiated effector memory CD45RA+ cells. The source of the sample is a study of shared clonotypes between healthy human individuals. Measured with immunoSEQ multiplex PCR; TCRdb has only the in-frame clones, and not every one. The sample has some 2 million clones; about 95% are singletons. Germline V CDR1 and CDR2: LNHDA, SQIVND (reference sequence). The CDR3 has 14 amino acids. Trimming cost V 8 bases and J 4 bases; bases outside gene matches: 9.

The sequenced sample consisted of naive CD8+ T cells sorted from blood. The TCR was taken from a man between 18 and 29 years old in good health. The rearrangement links TRBV19 to TRBJ2-7, with 9 bases lining up with TRBD1. CDR3 DNA: TGTGCCAGTGGCCCGGGACAGGGCCTTTACGAGCAGTACTTC. Residues: CASGPGQGLYEQYF.